The source of this TCR beta chain is a study of blood T cell repertoires in COVID-19. Study in general: Donors in the United States, Italy and Spain gave samples during acute or convalescent COVID-19. PBMCs, B-cell-depleted T cells, or T cells were the source of the cDNA or gDNA that made up the material.

Germline-derived CDR1 and CDR2 are GTSNPN and SVGIG (reference sequence). Trimming removed 1 base from V and 11 bases from J, with 8 bases in between. CDR3 length: 11 residues. In the original analysis: Amplification of reference gene primers provided the estimated nucleated cell counts. TCRdb keeps only in-frame clones here, not all; method: immunoSEQ multiplex PCR. V and J calls and clone size are those listed in that table; D and trimming were worked out from the DNA. The table records under 300,000 clones, 75% to 90% of them present only once. The sequenced sample was peripheral blood. The chain recombines TRBV30 with TRBJ1-4; the D is unclear. The TCR sequence derives from a woman aged 55 to 70 with active or convalescent COVID-19. CDR3 sequence: CAWSGGRKLFF. The CDR3 DNA reads TGTGCCTGGAGTGGAGGCCGGAAACTGTTTTTT.